One sample yielded the 23 T cell receptor beta chains listed below, sequenced in a study of T cells after yellow fever vaccination. TCRdb reprocessed the 5' RACE reads with MiXCR, giving one entry per CDR3 protein. Of over 200,000 distinct CDR3 sequences detected, 6.7% appear once; the ten largest clones hold 1% to 1.2%. Sequencing was performed on CD4+ T cells sorted from PBMCs, taken on the day of the yellow fever booster vaccination. These receptors all come from a man aged 25-45 years who received the YFV17D yellow fever vaccine.

This clonotype occurred many times. The rearrangement uses TRBV5-4 and TRBJ2-1; either TRBD1 or TRBD2 may supply D (5 bases each). Trimming shortened V by 3 bases and J by 7 bases, and 17 bases separated the two germline ends. CDR3 length: 15 residues. The germline V gene has CDR1 SGHNT and CDR2 YYREEE (reference sequence). DNA for the CDR3: TGTGCCAGCAGCTCACCGGGACCCAACTTTAATGAGCAGTTCTTC. It codes for CASSSPGPNFNEQFF.

In this sample, this clonotype turned up many times. The chain has TRBV5-1 and TRBJ2-4; the match to TRBD1 covers 10 bases. V lost 4 bases and J lost 8; bases outside the gene matches: 6. This CDR3 has 14 residues. Germline CDR1 SGHRS, CDR2 YFSETQ. The CDR3 is CASSQDRGPHIQYF. CDR3 nucleotides: TGCGCCAGCAGCCAAGACAGGGGGCCTCACATTCAGTACTTC.

The CDR3 DNA sequence: TGTGCCAGCTCACCCGGGACAGGCTATTACATGGAGCAGTACTTC. The encoded protein is CASSPGTGYYMEQYF. The rearrangement uses TRBV18 and TRBJ2-7; 8 bases line up with TRBD1. CDR3 length: 15 amino acids. Trimming cost V 3 bases and J 7 bases; bases outside gene matches: 11. CDR1 is KGHSH and CDR2 is LQKENI in the germline V gene.

This clonotype was counted at least ten times. The chain links TRBV7-2 to TRBJ2-7; the D call may be TRBD1 or TRBD2 (5 bases each). This CDR3 is built from 14 residues. Trimming stripped 1 base from V and 2 bases from J, with 9 bases between. Looked up from germline, CDR1 is SGHTA and CDR2 is FQGNSA. CDR3 nucleotides: TGTGCCAGCAGCTTAGGAGGGGCAACCTACGAGCAGTACTTC. As protein: CASSLGGATYEQYF.

The V call is TRBV5-1, the J call TRBJ2-3; D may be TRBD1 (5 bases). V was clipped by 0 bases and J by 2 bases, with 10 bases between them. CDR1 SGHRS and CDR2 YFSETQ come from the germline V gene. The CDR3 has 15 residues. Here the CDR3 DNA reads TGCGCCAGCAGCTTGGAGACCAGGGACACAGATACGCAGTATTTT. Encoded protein: CASSLETRDTDTQYF.

This clonotype was counted between two and nine times. This sequence joins TRBV14 and TRBJ2-3, with 8 bases aligning to TRBD2. Per the germline V gene, CDR1 is SGHDN and CDR2 is FVKESK. The CDR3 extends over 16 amino acids. V lost 4 bases, J lost 1 base, and 7 bases stayed unmatched. The CDR3 loop is CASSLYLAGGTDTQYF. CDR3 nucleotide sequence: TGTGCCAGCAGCCTATATCTAGCGGGCGGCACAGATACGCAGTATTTT.

The chain recombines TRBV5-4 with TRBJ2-3; D might be TRBD2 (5 bases). The V gene's germline CDR1 is SGHNT and CDR2 YYREEE (reference sequence). Trimming pared 4 bases from V and 3 bases from J, leaving 15 bases between. This CDR3 has 15 residues. As DNA, the CDR3 is TGTGCCAGCAGCCCCTTGAGGGAGAGGACAGATACGCAGTATTTT. Amino acid sequence: CASSPLRERTDTQYF. The full variable domain, completed using reference TRBV5-4 and TRBJ2-3, is ETGVTQSPTHLIKTRGQQVTLRCSSQSGHNTVSWYQQALGQGPQFIFQYYREEENGRGNFPPRFSGLQFPNYSSELNVNALELDDSALYLCASSPLRERTDTQYFGPGTRLTVL.

This clonotype has ten or more counts. CDR3 bases: TGTGCCAGCAGTTTAAGACAGGGCTTGATCAATGAGCAGTTCTTC. Residues: CASSLRQGLINEQFF. The rearrangement links TRBV12-3 or TRBV12-4 to TRBJ2-1, with TRBD1 matching over 7 bases. This CDR3 contains 15 residues. Germline trimming cut 2 bases from V and 6 bases from J; bases unmatched to any gene: 7.

This clonotype was seen at least ten times. The chain links TRBV18 to TRBJ2-7; D may be TRBD2 (6 bases). This CDR3 contains 14 residues. Germline V CDR1 and CDR2: KGHSH, LQKENI. V lost 2 bases to trimming and J lost 4 bases, with 12 bases between them. The CDR3 DNA reads as TGTGCCAGCTCACCAACTGGGGGAGGTTACGAGCAGTACTTC. As protein: CASSPTGGGYEQYF.

The genes are TRBV7-2 and TRBJ2-1; 10 positions match TRBD2. V shed 1 base, J shed 4 bases, and the junction held 7 bases outside the gene matches. Per germline, CDR1 SGHTA and CDR2 FQGNSA. The CDR3 loop spans 17 amino acids. Written as DNA, the CDR3 is TGTGCCAGCAGCTTAGTCTGGTTAGCGGGAGGTTACAATGAGCAGTTCTTC. This sequence encodes CASSLVWLAGGYNEQFF.

This clonotype was seen only a few times. The chain uses TRBV5-1 and TRBJ2-7; TRBD1 agrees at 9 bases. V was clipped by 5 bases and J by 3 bases; unmatched bases: 9. The germline CDR1 and CDR2 sequences are SGHRS and YFSETQ. The CDR3 length is 15 residues. For the CDR3, the DNA is TGCGCCAGCAGTTCCACGGACAGGGGAGACTACGAGCAGTACTTC. Amino acids: CASSSTDRGDYEQYF. Combining the CDR3 with reference TRBV5-1 and TRBJ2-7 gives the whole variable domain KAGVTQTPRYLIKTRGQQVTLSCSPISGHRSVSWYQQTPGQGLQFLFEYFSETQRNKGNFPGRFSGRQFSNSRSEMNVSTLELGDSALYLCASSSTDRGDYEQYFGPGTRLTVT.

There are many counts of this clonotype. V gene TRBV18 combines with J gene TRBJ2-7, with TRBD1 matching over 7 bases. The germline V gene has CDR1 KGHSH and CDR2 LQKENI. The CDR3 length is 16 residues. The ends lost 2 bases at V and 3 bases at J; junction bases unmatched: 10. CDR3 coding DNA: TGTGCCAGCTCACCAGTTTCCGGGACAGATTTCTACGAGCAGTACTTC. It encodes CASSPVSGTDFYEQYF.

This clonotype showed up just a few times. J is TRBJ2-3 and V is TRBV7-2, with 8 bases aligning to TRBD2. Germline V gives CDR1 SGHTA, CDR2 FQGNSA. V lost 1 base to trimming and J lost 6 bases; unmatched junction nucleotides: 6. This CDR3 spans 15 amino acids. Here the CDR3 DNA reads TGTGCCAGCAGCTTAGGCGGGAGGAGGTCGGATACGCAGTATTTT. It codes for CASSLGGRRSDTQYF.

This clonotype was picked up a small number of times. V is TRBV29-1 and J is TRBJ2-1, with 9 bases matching TRBD2. Germline V gene sequence: CDR1 SQVTM, CDR2 ANQGSEA. This CDR3 spans 14 amino acids. For the CDR3, the DNA is TGCAGTCTGACCCCAGGGGGACTAGCTGTTGAGCAGTTCTTC. Translation gives CSLTPGGLAVEQFF.

This clonotype has a count of ten or more. V is TRBV7-2 and J is TRBJ2-7; D unclear. The CDR3 extends over 14 amino acids. Trimming pared 2 bases from V and 7 bases from J, leaving 15 bases between. Germline values: CDR1 SGHTA, CDR2 FQGNSA. The CDR3 DNA reads as TGTGCCAGCAGCTTAACGGGTCCTACGAGGGAGCAGTACTTC. Translation: CASSLTGPTREQYF.

This clonotype was seen more than once but under ten times. The V and J genes are TRBV6-2 or TRBV6-3 and TRBJ2-2, with D possibly matching TRBD2 (6 bases). Trimming cost V 6 bases and J 7 bases, with 18 bases left between them. This CDR3 spans 15 amino acids. CDR1 is MNHEY, CDR2 SVGEGT, per germline. This chain's CDR3 is CASSRPRGMDGELFF. In DNA form, the CDR3 reads TGTGCCAGCAGCCGCCCCCGCGGGATGGACGGGGAGCTGTTTTTT.

This clonotype was detected a few times. CDR3 in amino acids: CASSPGTSNPYEQYF. CDR3 nucleotide sequence: TGTGCCAGCAGCCCCGGGACTAGTAACCCCTACGAGCAGTACTTC. The chain joins TRBV7-9 to TRBJ2-7; 8 bases match TRBD2. Germline lookup yields CDR1 SEHNR and CDR2 FQNEAQ (reference sequence). V lost 5 bases to trimming and J lost 2 bases; unmatched junction nucleotides: 8. CDR3 size: 15 residues.

Only a few counts were recorded for this clonotype. The genes are TRBV11-2 and TRBJ2-3, with 8 bases aligning to TRBD2. Germline CDR1 and CDR2: SGHAT and FQNNGV. After removal of 1 base from V and 2 bases from J, the junction contained 8 bases not matched to a gene. CDR3 length equals 17 residues. CDR3 region: CASSLVWAGGSTDTQYF. CDR3 nucleotides: TGTGCCAGCAGCTTAGTGTGGGCGGGAGGTTCCACAGATACGCAGTATTTT. Variable domain in full (rest from reference TRBV11-2 and TRBJ2-3): EAGVAQSPRYKIIEKRQSVAFWCNPISGHATLYWYQQILGQGPKLLIQFQNNGVVDDSQLPKDRFSAERLKGVDSTLKIQPAKLEDSAVYLCASSLVWAGGSTDTQYFGPGTRLTVL.

This clonotype was seen only a few times. The chain uses TRBV20-1 and TRBJ2-7, with 10 bases identical to TRBD2. Germline V gene lookup returns CDR1 DFQATT and CDR2 SNEGSKA (reference sequence). The V segment lost 6 bases and the J segment 2 bases; nucleotides outside the gene matches: 10. The CDR3 has 15 amino acids. The CDR3, as DNA: TGCAGTGCCTTATGGGCTAGCGGGAGCCCCTACGAGCAGTACTTC. This encodes CSALWASGSPYEQYF.

This clonotype was picked up a small number of times. Here the CDR3 DNA reads TGTGCCAGCTCCCCCGGGACTAGCGGTAACAATGAGCAGTTCTTC. Translation gives CASSPGTSGNNEQFF. This chain links TRBV18 with TRBJ2-1, with 11 bases fitting TRBD2. V shed 6 bases and J 5 bases; nucleotides not matched to a gene: 6. The CDR3 is 15 residues long. Germline CDR1 KGHSH, CDR2 LQKENI.

The sample holds a few counts of this clonotype. V and J are TRBV27 and TRBJ1-6; 8 nucleotides match TRBD1. The CDR3 has 14 residues. The germline CDR1 and CDR2 sequences are MNHEY and SMNVEV (reference sequence). Germline trimming cut 3 bases from V and 6 bases from J; bases unmatched to any gene: 1. The CDR3 DNA reads TGTGCCAGCAGTTTGGACAGGGTTAATTCACCCCTCCACTTT. Translating gives CASSLDRVNSPLHF.

V usage is TRBV29-1 and J usage is TRBJ2-7; D tentatively reads TRBD1 or TRBD2 (5 bases each). The CDR3 sequence is 12 residues long. Trimming removed 8 bases from V and 7 bases from J, with 18 bases in between. Germline loops: CDR1 SQVTM, CDR2 ANQGSEA. Here the CDR3 reads CSLRDPSEEQYF. The CDR3 DNA sequence: TGCAGCCTCAGGGACCCCTCGGAAGAGCAGTACTTC.

This clonotype came up many times. V and J are TRBV5-1 and TRBJ2-5, with D perhaps matching TRBD2 (6 bases). This CDR3 has 15 amino acids. Germline CDR1 reads SGHRS; CDR2 reads YFSETQ. Deletions cut 0 bases from V and 4 bases from J, with 13 bases between. This CDR3 reads CASSLELGGAETQYF. The CDR3 nucleotides read TGCGCCAGCAGCTTGGAATTGGGGGGTGCAGAGACCCAGTACTTC.